The following is a TCR beta chain sequence with its context. This clonotype is a singleton in its sample. Its antigen is unknown. This may stem from a read error, because a much larger clone lies one nucleotide away. The CDR3 measures 15 amino acids from cysteine to phenylalanine. Only the CDR3 DNA stays, 45 bases, in frame from base 1. From a lookup of the germline V gene, CDR1 and CDR2 are SGDLS and YYNGEE. TCR cDNA was synthesized by 5'RACE template switching, through which a universal primer site and unique molecular identifiers were introduced. Priming for cDNA synthesis came from both the TCR alpha and TCR beta constant segments. Library amplification involved two PCR steps, and the second step added sample barcodes and sequencing adapters. Sequencing of libraries was done on Illumina HiSeq 2500 (2x100 bp) or NovaSeq (2x150 bp). The original methods were these. MIGEC was used to demultiplex reads and collapse the reads into UMI consensus sequences, and MiXCR was used for V(D)J alignment. Clonotypes responding to the vaccine were identified with edgeR on replicate PBMC samples, with the criteria of FDR below 0.01 and a log2 fold change above 5 up to day 15. CD4 or CD8 identity was assigned to each bulk clonotype according to whether the clonotype was present at higher abundance in the sequenced CD4 repertoire or the sequenced CD8 repertoire. TCRdb passed the public sequencing reads through fastp at Q25 and MiXCR, retaining productive beta sequences. Rows matching on CDR3 protein sequence are summarized as one entry with the most common DNA and genes. The V and J calls reflect TCRdb's pipeline rather than the authors' work. This sample comprises some 110,000 distinct CDR3 sequences, roughly 8.9% of them detected only once. Roughly 27% of the sample comes from the top ten.

The treatment or condition label of this sample denotes: live attenuated yellow fever vaccine strain. PBMCs were isolated from peripheral blood using a standard Ficoll-Paque protocol. CD4 and CD8 T-cell fractions were isolated with Dynabeads CD4 and CD8 positive selection kits. RNA was extracted with TriZol from bulk PBMCs, CD4 and CD8 fractions, and dextramer-positive and dextramer-negative fractions. The data stem from a study of T cells after yellow fever vaccination (dated by TCRdb to between 2018 and 2021). Regarding the research as a whole: The SMART-Seq v4 Ultra Low Input RNA kit was used to prepare libraries from fractions with low cell numbers. Bulk PBMC replicates and cell subsets were isolated from blood drawn at multiple timepoints before and after both primary and secondary immunization. Two healthy male donors made up the cohort, one aged 18 to 30 years and the other aged 30 to 40 years. To follow T-cell clones before and after primary and booster YFV17D yellow fever vaccination, bulk TCR alpha and beta repertoires were sequenced over time. What the research found in general, with its limitations: Compared with the primary T-cell response, the secondary T-cell response was faster but weaker, reaching its peak on day 5 rather than on day 15. Computational filtering was required because FACS-sorted repertoires could contain abundant contaminating clonotypes from the bulk population. A small fraction of clonotypes showed up in both the CD4 and CD8 compartments, probably as a result of convergent recombination. Most clones expanded after primary vaccination were re-detected after the booster (96% of CD4 and approximately 89% of CD8), suggesting broad memory maintenance. Because only a couple of donors were included in the study, the extent to which the findings can be generalized is limited.

The sequence is built from TRBV9 and TRBJ2-2, with 10 central nucleotides matching TRBD2. This TCR was recovered from a man aged 25 to 45 who received the YFV17D yellow fever vaccine. Sequences were derived from CD8+ T cells sorted from PBMCs, sampled 45 days after the yellow fever booster vaccination. The DNA is TGTACCAGCAGCACGACTAGCGGGCACACCGGGGAGCTGTTTTTT. This is translated as CTSSTTSGHTGELFF. The variable domain in full, with residues beyond the CDR3 obtained from the reference TRBV9 and TRBJ2-2 genes, is DSGVTQTPKHLITATGQRVTLRCSPRSGDLSVYWYQQSLDQGLQFLIQYYNGEERAKGNILERFSAQQFPDLHSELNLSSLELGDSALYFCTSSTTSGHTGELFFGEGSRLTVL.